The source of this TCR beta chain is a study of blood T cell repertoires in COVID-19. Overall study context: Acute and convalescent COVID-19 samples came from the United States, Italy and Spain.

Germline assignment: CDR1 MGHRA and CDR2 YSYEKL. With 4 bases clipped from V and 6 bases from J, the junction kept 9 bases outside the gene matches. The CDR3 spans 16 residues. Per the authors' pipeline: Reference gene primer amplification gave nucleated cell count estimates. Repertoires were generated with immunoSEQ multiplex PCR, while TCRdb's copy carries only in-frame clones and drops some. V and J calls plus clone size are reproduced from that table; the DNA served to infer D and trimming. The table shows tens of thousands of clones, with approximately 82% occurring only once. Sequencing was performed on peripheral blood. The V gene is TRBV4-1, the J gene TRBJ1-6; 7 nucleotides match TRBD1. The TCR was taken from a man between 60 and 70 years old with acute or convalescent COVID-19. CDR3: CASSLIPGQSNSPLHF. The CDR3, as DNA: TGCGCCAGCAGCCTTATCCCGGGACAGAGTAATTCACCCCTCCACTTT.